This TCR beta chain was profiled in a study of T cells in Graves' hyperthyroidism and ophthalmopathy. Study as a whole: Peripheral blood was collected at initial diagnosis, before any treatment.

RNA transcripts served as the template for amplifying TCR beta CDR3 regions. Carried out on the TCR CDR3, a first-round RT-PCR used the HTBI primer set. TCRdb used MiXCR to reprocess the multiplex PCR reads, holding one entry per CDR3 protein. The sample shows 650,000 to 750,000 distinct CDR3 sequences, roughly 15% of them seen only once. Germline CDR1 is SGHVT and CDR2 is SQSDAQ. V trimming: 1 base; J trimming: 6 bases; junction bases outside the gene matches: 6. CDR3 length: 15 amino acids. Patients were excluded for uncontrolled infection, other autoimmune disease, pregnancy or lactation. This receptor was obtained from a woman aged 18-30 years with Graves' hyperthyroidism. V and J are TRBV7-4 and TRBJ1-2; 9 bases line up with TRBD1. Sample: blood. The chain's CDR3 is CASSLGDRVLDGYTF. The CDR3 region has the DNA TGTGCCAGCAGCTTAGGGGACAGGGTCTTGGATGGCTACACCTTC.